One TCR beta chain is described in this entry. The V segment lost 4 bases and the J segment 0 bases; nucleotides outside the gene matches: 9. CDR1 and CDR2 from the germline V gene are SGHTA and FQGNSA. The CDR3 is made up of 17 amino acids. This specimen comes from a study of blood T cell repertoires in COVID-19. As processed by the authors: Researchers report that nucleated cell counts were estimated from reference gene primer amplification. The assay was immunoSEQ multiplex PCR, and TCRdb's table has in-frame clones only and misses some. Clone size and V and J calls were adopted from that table, with D and trimming inferred from the DNA. The sample includes around 130,000 clones, approximately 83% of them seen just once.

The chain links TRBV7-2 to TRBJ2-7; 10 nucleotides match TRBD2. The specimen was peripheral blood. The receptor was isolated from a man between 35 and 55 years old with active or convalescent COVID-19. The CDR3 DNA follows: TGTGCCAGCAGCTCAGCACCTAGCGGGGGCCGCTCCTACGAGCAGTACTTC. It yields the protein CASSSAPSGGRSYEQYF.